This paragraph reports one T cell receptor beta chain. Its antigen is not known. V was shortened by 5 bases and J by 3 bases, with 7 bases between the two germline ends. Germline V CDR1 and CDR2: SGHTA, FQGNSA. CDR3 length: 12 amino acids. This specimen comes from a study of PD-L1 blockade in urothelial cancer. At the level of the study: Male sex and bladder-origin urothelial cancer characterized about 90% of the roughly 30 patients. The patients had undergone anywhere from 0 to 3 prior chemotherapy regimens.

Regarding the study as a whole: Prediction of better survival came from below-median pretreatment blood TCR clonality.

The protocol was immunoSEQ multiplex PCR, while the TCRdb copy is restricted to in-frame clones and leaves out a portion. The sample records tens of thousands of clones, roughly 80% being singletons. Pretreatment sampling and on-treatment sampling together yielded between 1 and 8 samples for each patient. The specimen comprised PBMCs, sampled around atezolizumab (anti-PD-L1) treatment. The TCR sequence derives from a man aged 70 or older with urothelial cancer. The chain is built from TRBV7-2 and TRBJ1-1, with a tentative D call TRBD1 (6 bases). CDR3 nucleotides: TGTGCCAGCAGCCACAGGGACACTGAAGCTTTCTTT. This codes for CASSHRDTEAFF.